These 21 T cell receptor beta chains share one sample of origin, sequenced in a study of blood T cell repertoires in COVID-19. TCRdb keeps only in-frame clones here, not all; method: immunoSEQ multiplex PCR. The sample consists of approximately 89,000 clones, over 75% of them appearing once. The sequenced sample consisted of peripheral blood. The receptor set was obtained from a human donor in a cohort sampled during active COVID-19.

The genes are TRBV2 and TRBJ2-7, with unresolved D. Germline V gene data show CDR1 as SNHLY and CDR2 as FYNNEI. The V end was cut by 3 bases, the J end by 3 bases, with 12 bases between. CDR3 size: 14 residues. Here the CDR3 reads CASSDGAYFYEQYF. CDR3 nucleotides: TGTGCCAGCAGTGACGGAGCCTATTTCTACGAGCAGTACTTC.

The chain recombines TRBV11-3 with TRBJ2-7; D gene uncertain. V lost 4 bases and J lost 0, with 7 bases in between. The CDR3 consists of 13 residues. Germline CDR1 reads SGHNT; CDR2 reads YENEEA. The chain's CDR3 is CASSSLSSYEQYF. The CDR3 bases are TGTGCCAGCAGCTCCCTTAGCTCCTACGAGCAGTACTTC.

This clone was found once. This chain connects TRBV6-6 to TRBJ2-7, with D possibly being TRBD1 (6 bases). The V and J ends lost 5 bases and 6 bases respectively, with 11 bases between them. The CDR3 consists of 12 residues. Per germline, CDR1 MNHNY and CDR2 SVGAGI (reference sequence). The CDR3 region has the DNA TGTGCCAGCAGTCGAACAGGGATCGAGCAGTACTTC. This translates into CASSRTGIEQYF.

The CDR3 DNA reads as TGTGCCAGCAGCTTTCTGTCCGGCACAGATACGCAGTATTTT. Its protein is CASSFLSGTDTQYF. The chain recombines TRBV7-9 with TRBJ2-3; D ambiguous. Germline CDR1 SEHNR, CDR2 FQNEAQ (reference sequence). V lost 3 bases, J lost 1 base, and 8 bases lay in between. There are 14 residues in the CDR3.

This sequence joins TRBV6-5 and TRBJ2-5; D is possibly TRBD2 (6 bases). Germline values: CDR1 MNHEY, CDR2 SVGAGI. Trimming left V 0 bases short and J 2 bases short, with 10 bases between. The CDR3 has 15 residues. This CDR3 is CASSYSGLLQETQYF. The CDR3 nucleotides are TGTGCCAGCAGTTACTCGGGACTGCTACAAGAGACCCAGTACTTC.

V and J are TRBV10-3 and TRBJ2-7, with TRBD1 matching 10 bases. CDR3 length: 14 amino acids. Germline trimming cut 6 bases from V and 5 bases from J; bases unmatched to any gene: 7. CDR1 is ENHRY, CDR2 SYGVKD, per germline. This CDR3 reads CAISRGTGEDEQYF. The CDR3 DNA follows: TGTGCCATCAGCCGCGGGACAGGGGAGGACGAGCAGTACTTC.

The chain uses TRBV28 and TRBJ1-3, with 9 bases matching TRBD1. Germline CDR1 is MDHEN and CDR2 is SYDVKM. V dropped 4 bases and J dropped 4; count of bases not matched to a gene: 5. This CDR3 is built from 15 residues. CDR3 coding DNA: TGTGCCAGCAGTTCACCCGGACAGGGGGGAAACACCATATATTTT. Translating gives CASSSPGQGGNTIYF.

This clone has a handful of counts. CDR3 nucleotide sequence: TGTGCCAGCAGCTTAACACGGGTTATCAATCAGCCCCAGCATTTT. The encoded protein is CASSLTRVINQPQHF. The V call is TRBV7-8, the J call TRBJ1-5; D ambiguous. The CDR3 covers 15 residues. Germline V gene sequence: CDR1 SGHVS, CDR2 FQNEAQ. Trimming took 2 bases from V and 3 from J, leaving 11 bases between them.

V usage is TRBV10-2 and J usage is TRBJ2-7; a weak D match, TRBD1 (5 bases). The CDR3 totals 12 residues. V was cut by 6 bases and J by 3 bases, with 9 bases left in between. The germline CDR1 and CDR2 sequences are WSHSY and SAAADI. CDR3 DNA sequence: TGCGCCAGCAGGAGAGACAGCTACGAGCAGTACTTC. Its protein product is CASRRDSYEQYF.

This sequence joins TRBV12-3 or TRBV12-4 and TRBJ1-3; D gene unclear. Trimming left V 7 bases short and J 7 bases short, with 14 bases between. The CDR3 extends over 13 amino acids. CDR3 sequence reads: CASNPDRGNTIYF. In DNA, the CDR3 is TGTGCCAGCAACCCGGACCGAGGGAACACCATATATTTT.

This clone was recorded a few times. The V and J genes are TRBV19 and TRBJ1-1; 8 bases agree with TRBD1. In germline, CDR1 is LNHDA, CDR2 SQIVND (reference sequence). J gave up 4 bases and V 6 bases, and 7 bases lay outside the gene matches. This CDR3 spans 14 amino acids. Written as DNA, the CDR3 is TGTGCCAGTAGGACTCGACAGGGGCTCACTGAAGCTTTCTTT. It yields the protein CASRTRQGLTEAFF.

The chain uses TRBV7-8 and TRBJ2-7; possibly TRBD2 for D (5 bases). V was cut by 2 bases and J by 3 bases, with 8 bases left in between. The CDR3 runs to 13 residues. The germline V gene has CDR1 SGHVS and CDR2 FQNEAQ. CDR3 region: CASSLSRDYEQYF. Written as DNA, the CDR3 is TGTGCCAGCAGCTTATCTCGGGACTACGAGCAGTACTTC.

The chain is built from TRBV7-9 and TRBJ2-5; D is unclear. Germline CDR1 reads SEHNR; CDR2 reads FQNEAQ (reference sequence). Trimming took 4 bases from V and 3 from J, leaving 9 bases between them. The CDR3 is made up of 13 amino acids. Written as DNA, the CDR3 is TGTGCCAGCAGCTCCTCGGGTGAAGAGACCCAGTACTTC. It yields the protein CASSSSGEETQYF.

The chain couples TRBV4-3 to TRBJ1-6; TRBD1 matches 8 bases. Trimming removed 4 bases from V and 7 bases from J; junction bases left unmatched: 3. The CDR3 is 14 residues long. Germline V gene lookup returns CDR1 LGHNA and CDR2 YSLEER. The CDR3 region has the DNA TGCGCCAGCAGCCGACAGGGGCCCAATTCACCCCTCCACTTT. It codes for CASSRQGPNSPLHF.

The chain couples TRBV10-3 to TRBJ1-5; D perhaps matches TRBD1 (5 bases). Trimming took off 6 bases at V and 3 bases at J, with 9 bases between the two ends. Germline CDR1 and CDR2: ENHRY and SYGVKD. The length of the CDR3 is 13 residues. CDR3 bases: TGTGCCATCAGGGGGGGGTTCAATCAGCCCCAGCATTTT. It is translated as CAIRGGFNQPQHF.

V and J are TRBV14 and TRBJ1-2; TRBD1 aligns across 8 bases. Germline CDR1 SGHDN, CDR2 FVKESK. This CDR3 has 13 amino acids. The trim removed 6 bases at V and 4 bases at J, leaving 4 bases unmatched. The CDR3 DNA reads TGTGCCAGCAGTCCCGGGACAGGCTATGGCTACACCTTC. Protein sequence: CASSPGTGYGYTF.

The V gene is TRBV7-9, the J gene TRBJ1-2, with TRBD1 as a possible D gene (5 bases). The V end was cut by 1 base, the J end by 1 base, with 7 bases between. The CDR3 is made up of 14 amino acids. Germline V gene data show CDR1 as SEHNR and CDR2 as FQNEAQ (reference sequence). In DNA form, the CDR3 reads TGTGCCAGCAGCTTAGGGGGCATTAACTATGGCTACACCTTC. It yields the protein CASSLGGINYGYTF.

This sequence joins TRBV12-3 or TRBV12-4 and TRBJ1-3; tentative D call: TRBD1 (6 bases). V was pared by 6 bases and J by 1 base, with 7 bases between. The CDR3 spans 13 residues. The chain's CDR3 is CASRGTSGNTIYF. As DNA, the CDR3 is TGTGCCAGCAGGGGGACATCTGGAAACACCATATATTTT.

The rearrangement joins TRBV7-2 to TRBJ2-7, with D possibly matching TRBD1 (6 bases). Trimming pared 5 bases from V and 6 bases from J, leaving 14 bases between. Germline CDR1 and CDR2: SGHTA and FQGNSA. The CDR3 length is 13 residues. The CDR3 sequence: CASSQGQGFEQYF. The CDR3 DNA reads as TGTGCCAGCAGCCAGGGCCAGGGGTTCGAGCAGTACTTC.

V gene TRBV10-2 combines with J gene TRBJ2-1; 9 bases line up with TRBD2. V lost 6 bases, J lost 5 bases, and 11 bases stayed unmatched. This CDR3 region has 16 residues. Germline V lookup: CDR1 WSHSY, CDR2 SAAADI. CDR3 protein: CASRGRGGHRDNEQFF. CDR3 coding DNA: TGCGCCAGCAGGGGGCGGGGGGGCCATAGAGACAATGAGCAGTTCTTC.

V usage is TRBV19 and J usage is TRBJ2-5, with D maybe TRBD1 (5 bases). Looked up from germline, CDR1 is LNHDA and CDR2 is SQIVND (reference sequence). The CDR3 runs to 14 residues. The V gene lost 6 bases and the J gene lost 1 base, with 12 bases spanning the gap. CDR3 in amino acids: CASRLRQSQETQYF. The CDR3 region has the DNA TGTGCCAGTAGACTGAGACAGTCCCAAGAGACCCAGTACTTC.